This note documents a single TCR beta chain sequence. These data come from a study of OX40 agonist ivuxolimab in advanced cancers. CDR3 length: 15 amino acids. Trimming took 5 bases from V and 4 from J, leaving 15 bases between them. From germline, CDR1 is SGHTA and CDR2 FQGNSA. The repertoire was sequenced with immunoSEQ multiplex PCR; TCRdb's copy has only in-frame clones and lacks some. The table shows about 77,000 clones, with over 70% occurring only once. The chain carries TRBV7-2 and TRBJ1-5, with a tentative D call TRBD1 (5 bases). The sequencing used CD4+ or CD8+ T cells sorted from blood, collected in a trial of the OX40 agonist ivuxolimab. This TCR derives from an adult with an advanced solid tumor such as melanoma, head and neck, liver or kidney cancer. CDR3 loop: CASSPRMDTNQPQHF. DNA for the CDR3: TGTGCCAGCAGCCCCCGAATGGACACTAATCAGCCCCAGCATTTT.